These 30 T cell receptor beta chains originate from one sample sequenced in a study of glioma-infiltrating T cells. Using RNA template, CDR3s of TCR alpha and beta were amplified with iRepertoire arm-PCR. MiXCR, applied by TCRdb to the multiplex PCR reads, yields one record per CDR3 protein. The sample comprises approximately 130,000 distinct CDR3 sequences, 24% of which are singletons, and about 30% rests with the top ten. Sequences were obtained from glioma tissue, nonneoplastic brain tissue, or PBMCs (not recorded which). The receptors derive from a human donor with low-grade glioma or glioblastoma, undergoing nonglioma brain surgery, or in good health (not recorded which).

This clonotype was detected ten times or more. This rearrangement joins TRBV6-6 to TRBJ2-3; 8 nucleotides match TRBD2. V lost 0 bases to trimming and J lost 4 bases; unmatched junction nucleotides: 3. Germline V gene lookup returns CDR1 MNHNY and CDR2 SVGAGI (reference sequence). This CDR3 has 15 residues. The CDR3 loop reads CASSYSSSGPDTQYF. For the CDR3, the DNA is TGTGCCAGCAGTTACTCGTCTAGCGGGCCAGATACGCAGTATTTT.

This clonotype was seen at least ten times. V usage is TRBV24-1 and J usage is TRBJ2-3, with TRBD2 as a possible D gene (5 bases). CDR1 and CDR2 from the germline V gene are KGHDR and SFDVKD. The CDR3 covers 14 residues. Trimming pared 5 bases from V and 1 base from J, leaving 9 bases between. The CDR3 DNA is TGTGCCACCAGTGCGTGGGGAGGCACAGATACGCAGTATTTT. Its protein product is CATSAWGGTDTQYF.

This chain links TRBV3-1 with TRBJ1-3, with D unresolved. V lost 3 bases and J lost 0, with 12 bases in between. Germline CDR1 LGHDT, CDR2 YNNKEL (reference sequence). CDR3 length: 16 amino acids. Here the CDR3 reads CASSHPLKRSGNTIYF. As DNA, the CDR3 is TGTGCCAGCAGCCACCCACTGAAGCGCTCTGGAAACACCATATATTTT.

This clonotype was seen many times. The V call is TRBV18, the J call TRBJ1-1; D may be TRBD1 (5 bases). The CDR3 length is 14 residues. V was trimmed by 5 bases and J by 7 bases, leaving 17 bases between them. Per germline, CDR1 KGHSH and CDR2 LQKENI. CDR3 coding DNA: TGTGCCAGCTCATCTTCAGGGAAAGGAGGTGAAGCTTTCTTT. Translation: CASSSSGKGGEAFF.

For this clonotype: This may arise from a read error, as a much more abundant clone is one base away. The genes are TRBV20-1 and TRBJ1-2, with 12 bases aligning to TRBD1. CDR1 is DFQATT, CDR2 SNEGSKA, per germline (reference sequence). The CDR3 loop spans 19 amino acids. CDR3 in amino acids: CSARDRLGQGAMEDYVYTF. The CDR3 region has the DNA TGCAGTGCTAGAGATCGGTTGGGACAGGGGGCGATGGAGGACTATGTCTACACCTTC.

V is TRBV6-1 and J is TRBJ2-5; 8 nucleotides agree with TRBD1. Trimming cost V 7 bases and J 0 bases; bases outside gene matches: 16. Per germline, CDR1 MNHNS and CDR2 SASEGT. The CDR3 runs 18 residues. The CDR3 protein is CASTKNPRTGSYQETQYF. Here the CDR3 DNA reads TGTGCCAGCACCAAAAACCCCCGGACAGGGAGTTACCAAGAGACCCAGTACTTC.

This sequence joins TRBV7-2 and TRBJ2-5, with a possible D match to TRBD2 (5 bases). The germline gives CDR1 SGHTA, CDR2 FQGNSA. Trimming removed 3 bases from V and 2 bases from J, with 16 bases in between. This CDR3 region has 16 residues. CDR3: CASSFAPPGLQETQYF. CDR3 DNA sequence: TGTGCCAGCAGCTTCGCCCCTCCGGGGTTGCAAGAGACCCAGTACTTC.

For this clonotype: This may come from a read error, since a much larger clone is one base off. CDR3 sequence: CATSRVQRGRQETRYF. DNA for the CDR3: TGTGCCACCAGCAGGGTCCAGCGGGGGAGGCAAGAGACCCGGTACTTC. V and J are TRBV15 and TRBJ2-5; 8 positions agree with TRBD2. This CDR3 comprises 16 residues. Germline values: CDR1 LNHNV, CDR2 YYDKDF (reference sequence). Looking up the rest from reference TRBV15 and TRBJ2-5 gives the full variable domain: DAMVIQNPRYQVTQFGKPVTLSCSQTLNHNVMYWYQQKSSQAPKLLFHYYDKDFNNEADTPDNFQSRRPNTSFCFLDIRSPGLGDTAMYLCATSRVQRGRQETRYFGPGTRLLVL.

This clonotype was found many times. This rearrangement joins TRBV7-2 to TRBJ2-1; 13 bases align to TRBD2. V lost 5 bases, J lost 8 bases, and 6 bases stayed unmatched. Germline loops: CDR1 SGHTA, CDR2 FQGNSA. The CDR3 has 15 amino acids. CDR3 bases: TGTGCCAGCAGCCCCAGGACTAGCGGGGGCTATGAGCAGTTCTTC. This encodes CASSPRTSGGYEQFF.

This clonotype was found many times. The chain couples TRBV7-6 to TRBJ1-2; 9 bases are shared with TRBD1. The CDR3 extends over 14 amino acids. J gave up 8 bases and V 5 bases, and 9 bases lay outside the gene matches. Germline-derived CDR1 and CDR2 are SGHVS and FNYEAQ. The CDR3 protein is CASSPQGQGWGYTF. The CDR3 nucleotides are TGTGCCAGCAGCCCCCAGGGACAGGGATGGGGCTACACCTTC. Full variable domain (missing parts from reference TRBV7-6 and TRBJ1-2): GAGVSQSPRYKVTKRGQDVALRCDPISGHVSLYWYRQALGQGPEFLTYFNYEAQQDKSGLPNDRFSAERPEGSISTLTIQRTEQRDSAMYRCASSPQGQGWGYTFGSGTRLTVV.

This clonotype was seen a handful of times. The chain links TRBV7-9 to TRBJ1-5; a possible D gene is TRBD1 (5 bases). Germline CDR1 and CDR2: SEHNR and FQNEAQ (reference sequence). V lost 4 bases and J 1 base, leaving 14 bases between the germline ends. The CDR3 covers 16 residues. Written as DNA, the CDR3 is TGTGCCAGCAGCTCATCCCCGGCAGGGAGCAATCAGCCCCAGCATTTT. As protein: CASSSSPAGSNQPQHF.

The V gene is TRBV7-2, the J gene TRBJ2-6; no definite D call. From germline, CDR1 is SGHTA and CDR2 FQGNSA. The CDR3 has 15 residues. V lost 8 bases and J 2 bases, leaving 13 bases between the germline ends. Here the CDR3 reads CASGPGGAGANVLTF. The CDR3, as DNA: TGTGCCAGCGGCCCTGGTGGGGCTGGGGCCAACGTCCTGACTTTC.

The rearrangement links TRBV5-1 to TRBJ1-1; D is undetermined. Trimming left V 4 bases short and J 0 bases short, with 7 bases between. This CDR3 contains 13 residues. Germline CDR1 and CDR2: SGHRS and YFSETQ. CDR3 loop: CASSLPMNTEAFF. The CDR3 DNA reads TGCGCCAGCAGCCTCCCCATGAACACTGAAGCTTTCTTT. Complete variable domain (other parts from reference TRBV5-1 and TRBJ1-1): KAGVTQTPRYLIKTRGQQVTLSCSPISGHRSVSWYQQTPGQGLQFLFEYFSETQRNKGNFPGRFSGRQFSNSRSEMNVSTLELGDSALYLCASSLPMNTEAFFGQGTRLTVV.

V and J are TRBV28 and TRBJ1-3; possibly TRBD1 for D (6 bases). The V gene lost 3 bases and the J gene lost 4 bases, with 13 bases spanning the gap. The CDR3 runs 15 residues. Germline V lookup: CDR1 MDHEN, CDR2 SYDVKM. The CDR3 spells CASSFRGVFGNTIYF. The CDR3 bases are TGTGCCAGCAGTTTCAGGGGAGTGTTCGGAAACACCATATATTTT.

This clonotype was recorded at least ten times. The CDR3 reads CSAEQGTYGYTF. CDR3 nucleotides: TGCAGTGCCGAACAGGGAACCTATGGCTACACCTTC. The chain links TRBV20-1 to TRBJ1-2, with a tentative D call TRBD1 (6 bases). V gave up 6 bases and J gave up 4 bases, with 12 bases separating them. The CDR3 extends over 12 amino acids. In germline, CDR1 is DFQATT, CDR2 SNEGSKA (reference sequence).

This clonotype was detected ten times or more. J is TRBJ2-5 and V is TRBV20-1, with 9 bases fitting TRBD2. The CDR3 extends over 14 amino acids. The ends lost 2 bases at V and 1 base at J; junction bases unmatched: 2. Germline CDR1 DFQATT, CDR2 SNEGSKA (reference sequence). This CDR3 is CSARISGGQETQYF. DNA for the CDR3: TGCAGTGCTAGAATTAGCGGGGGCCAAGAGACCCAGTACTTC.

V gene TRBV7-2 combines with J gene TRBJ2-3, with a possible D match to TRBD2 (6 bases). The CDR3 spans 14 residues. Germline CDR1 is SGHTA and CDR2 is FQGNSA. V lost 7 bases and J lost 3, with 14 bases in between. CDR3: CASKGGERTDTQYF. The CDR3 DNA sequence: TGTGCCAGCAAGGGCGGGGAACGAACAGATACGCAGTATTTT.

Many counts were recorded for this clonotype. The chain uses TRBV6-1 and TRBJ1-2; a weak D match, TRBD1 (6 bases). Germline V lookup: CDR1 MNHNS, CDR2 SASEGT. The CDR3 length is 14 residues. Trimming stripped 7 bases from V and 0 bases from J, with 12 bases between. CDR3 protein: CASTTGTTNYGYTF. DNA of the CDR3: TGTGCCAGCACCACAGGGACTACTAACTATGGCTACACCTTC.

The chain combines TRBV5-1 with TRBJ2-7; TRBD2 aligns across 10 bases. Germline V gives CDR1 SGHRS, CDR2 YFSETQ. The CDR3 loop spans 17 amino acids. For the CDR3, the DNA is TGCGCCAGCAGCTTTCCTCAACTAGCGGGGCGCTCCTACGAGCAATACGTC. Residues: CASSFPQLAGRSYEQYV.

Concerning this clonotype itself: This sequence may be a read error, since a much larger clone differs from it by one base. Here the CDR3 omits its conserved ending phenylalanine or tryptophan, so a read error is the likely source. The J gene is TRBJ1-1, the V gene TRBV6-1; TRBD1 is a possible D gene (5 bases). The CDR3 has 14 amino acids. Germline V gene lookup returns CDR1 MNHNS and CDR2 SASEGT. The germline V and J ends were trimmed by 6 bases and 3 bases, with 14 bases remaining between them. This CDR3 reads CASSSGTSYTEAFY. DNA of the CDR3: TGTGCCAGCAGCTCCGGGACCTCTTACACTGAAGCTTTCTAT.

This clonotype is a singleton in its sample. A read error may account for a junction end that differs from germline. The chain recombines TRBV7-7 with TRBJ2-5; D is unresolved. This CDR3 region has 13 residues. Per germline, CDR1 SSHAT and CDR2 FNYEAQ (reference sequence). The CDR3 region has the DNA TGTGCCAGCAGCTTAACGCACCAAGAGACCAAGTACTTC. This gives the protein CASSLTHQETKYF.

In this sample, this clonotype turned up many times. This chain connects TRBV14 to TRBJ1-1, with no clear D. Trimming took 0 bases from V and 8 from J, leaving 4 bases between them. Germline V gene data show CDR1 as SGHDN and CDR2 as FVKESK. This CDR3 is built from 11 residues. DNA for the CDR3: TGTGCCAGCAGCCAAGATCTAGAAGCTTTCTTT. It is translated as CASSQDLEAFF.

This clonotype came up a few times. The chain is built from TRBV7-9 and TRBJ2-5, with 11 positions matching TRBD1. The CDR3 is made up of 16 amino acids. In germline, CDR1 is SEHNR, CDR2 FQNEAQ (reference sequence). The V and J ends lost 1 base and 2 bases, in that order; junction bases with no gene match: 3. The CDR3 DNA is TGTGCCAGCAGCTTAGTGGGGACAGGGGGACAAGAGACCCAGTACTTC. Residues: CASSLVGTGGQETQYF.

The chain recombines TRBV5-1 with TRBJ2-3, with 7 bases fitting TRBD2. In germline, CDR1 is SGHRS, CDR2 YFSETQ. V trimming: 1 base; J trimming: 4 bases; junction bases outside the gene matches: 6. CDR3 length: 15 amino acids. The CDR3 loop is CASSLWGGAADTQYF. The CDR3 nucleotides read TGCGCCAGCAGCTTGTGGGGGGGAGCCGCAGATACGCAGTATTTT.

This clonotype was seen more than once but under ten times. This chain uses TRBV7-2 with TRBJ2-5; a weak D match, TRBD1 (5 bases). The V end was cut by 5 bases, the J end by 4 bases, with 17 bases between. There are 15 residues in the CDR3. Germline V gives CDR1 SGHTA, CDR2 FQGNSA. Here the CDR3 reads CASSPRTMQGETQYF. CDR3 nucleotides: TGTGCCAGCAGCCCTCGGACGATGCAGGGAGAGACCCAGTACTTC.

This clonotype came up a few times. The chain employs TRBV11-1 and TRBJ1-6; D not certain. Per germline, CDR1 SGHAT and CDR2 FQDESV (reference sequence). V was cut by 5 bases and J by 10 bases, with 15 bases left in between. The CDR3 runs to 14 residues. The CDR3 sequence is CASSRTDLESPLHF. In DNA, the CDR3 is TGTGCCAGCAGCCGGACTGACCTGGAATCACCCCTCCACTTT.

The table lists this clonotype with a few counts. This may stem from a read error, because a much larger clone lies one nucleotide away. The rearrangement uses TRBV28 and TRBJ1-1; D call uncertain. CDR1 and CDR2 from the germline V gene are MDHEN and SYDVKM. The CDR3 sequence is 11 residues long. The chain's CDR3 is CASGFHTEAFF. CDR3 DNA: TGTGCCAGCGGTTTTCACACTGAAGCTTTCTTT.

J is TRBJ1-1 and V is TRBV20-1; D unresolved. The CDR3 loop spans 15 amino acids. The V gene lost 0 bases and the J gene lost 6 bases, with 17 bases spanning the gap. Germline assignment: CDR1 DFQATT and CDR2 SNEGSKA (reference sequence). CDR3 nucleotide sequence: TGCAGTGCTAGAGATCCGACCGGGAGGTACGCTGAAGCTTTCTTT. Its translation: CSARDPTGRYAEAFF.

The rearrangement links TRBV19 to TRBJ1-2; D is uncertain. Germline V gene data show CDR1 as LNHDA and CDR2 as SQIVND (reference sequence). CDR3 length: 14 amino acids. The V and J ends lost 8 bases and 0 bases respectively, with 13 bases between them. The CDR3 region is CASSTGPPNYGYTF. The CDR3 DNA is TGTGCCAGTTCTACCGGGCCGCCTAACTATGGCTACACCTTC.

This clonotype was detected a few times. The chain uses TRBV6-6 and TRBJ1-1; 8 bases match TRBD1. Germline-derived CDR1 and CDR2 are MNHNY and SVGAGI (reference sequence). Losses at the gene ends were 0 bases for V and 5 bases for J; bases not matched to a gene: 11. The CDR3 runs to 17 residues. The CDR3 nucleotides read TGTGCCAGCAGTTACTCGGGACCAGGGGGCGGAATAACTGAAGCTTTCTTT. Translation: CASSYSGPGGGITEAFF.